Below, 13 T cell receptor beta chains from the same sample are listed, as sequenced in a study of cytomegalovirus exposure and HLA in healthy donors. The PCR was carried out with 60 Vbeta primers and 13 Jbeta primers. Only in-frame clones appear in the TCRdb table, and some are missing; sequencing was by immunoSEQ multiplex PCR. This repertoire shows about 150,000 clones, around nine tenths found once; its top ten account for just under 2%. The sequenced sample consisted of PBMCs. The source is a woman aged 18-29 years in good health and CMV-seronegative.

This clone was found once. The chain is built from TRBV27 and TRBJ2-2; the D gene is possibly TRBD1 (6 bases). Germline lookup yields CDR1 MNHEY and CDR2 SMNVEV (reference sequence). This CDR3 region has 16 residues. Trimming took 6 bases from V and 2 from J, leaving 16 bases between them. CDR3 coding DNA: TGTGCCAGCAGGAAGGTAGGACAGAGAAACACCGGGGAGCTGTTTTTT. Translated, it gives CASRKVGQRNTGELFF.

The chain couples TRBV7-9 to TRBJ2-7, with D possibly matching TRBD2 (6 bases). This CDR3 has 15 residues. Deletions cut 3 bases from V and 4 bases from J, with 16 bases between. Germline CDR1 is SEHNR and CDR2 is FQNEAQ (reference sequence). CDR3 in DNA: TGTGCCAGCAGCTTGGGGACTCACGCCCCATACGAGCAGTACTTC. It translates to CASSLGTHAPYEQYF.

The chain employs TRBV28 and TRBJ2-7; 12 nucleotides line up with TRBD1. Germline V gene data show CDR1 as MDHEN and CDR2 as SYDVKM. V lost 3 bases, J lost 3 bases, and 3 bases stayed unmatched. This CDR3 spans 15 amino acids. CDR3 coding DNA: TGTGCCAGCAGTTTCGGGACAGGGGGCTACTACGAGCAGTACTTC. Its protein is CASSFGTGGYYEQYF.

The chain employs TRBV7-8 and TRBJ2-3; D may be TRBD2 (5 bases). The germline gives CDR1 SGHVS, CDR2 FQNEAQ. The CDR3 consists of 15 residues. With 1 base removed from V and 10 bases from J, the gap between germline ends came to 18 bases. CDR3 bases: TGTGCCAGCAGCTTAGGGACTTTACAGACCTTATCGCAGTATTTT. The encoded protein is CASSLGTLQTLSQYF.

This chain uses TRBV2 with TRBJ2-7; D remains unclear. V shed 4 bases and J shed 2 bases, with 12 bases lying between them. This CDR3 region has 14 residues. Germline V CDR1 and CDR2: SNHLY, FYNNEI. The CDR3 DNA is TGTGCCAGCAGTGTAAGACACCTTGCCTACGAGCAGTACTTC. This sequence encodes CASSVRHLAYEQYF. The complete variable domain, with remaining parts taken from reference TRBV2 and TRBJ2-7, reads EPEVTQTPSHQVTQMGQEVILRCVPISNHLYFYWYRQILGQKVEFLVSFYNNEISEKSEIFDDQFSVERPDGSNFTLKIRSTKLEDSAMYFCASSVRHLAYEQYFGPGTRLTVT.

This chain joins TRBV7-9 and TRBJ2-7; 13 nucleotides agree with TRBD2. CDR3 size: 15 residues. The V gene end was trimmed by 6 bases and the J gene end by 3 bases; junction bases not matched to a gene: 5. CDR1 SEHNR and CDR2 FQNEAQ come from the germline V gene (reference sequence). The CDR3 DNA reads TGTGCCAGCAGTACTACTAGCGGGGGGGACTACGAGCAGTACTTC. It encodes CASSTTSGGDYEQYF.

The chain combines TRBV23-1 with TRBJ1-5, with a tentative D call TRBD1 (5 bases). TRBV23-1 is an open reading frame, and its role is uncertain. V was trimmed by 3 bases and J by 0 bases, leaving 18 bases between them. CDR3 size: 18 residues. The CDR3 nucleotides read TGCGCCAGCAGTCACGACAGCTTTACCGTGTGTAGCAATCAGCCCCAGCATTTT. Translation: CASSHDSFTVCSNQPQHF.

The chain uses TRBV6-1 and TRBJ2-7; 9 positions match TRBD1. V shed 8 bases and J 2 bases; nucleotides not matched to a gene: 4. This CDR3 is 13 amino acids long. In germline, CDR1 is MNHNS, CDR2 SASEGT. Here the CDR3 reads CASGDRETYEQYF. The CDR3 DNA reads as TGTGCCAGCGGGGACAGGGAGACCTACGAGCAGTACTTC.

The chain joins TRBV19 to TRBJ2-1; 9 bases are shared with TRBD2. The length of the CDR3 is 15 residues. Germline-derived CDR1 and CDR2 are LNHDA and SQIVND (reference sequence). The junction had 11 bases not matched to a gene; V was cut back by 6 bases and J by 8 bases. The CDR3 reads CASRRLAEPIYEQFF. Written as DNA, the CDR3 is TGTGCCAGTAGACGACTAGCGGAGCCTATATATGAGCAGTTCTTC.

The chain links TRBV5-1 to TRBJ2-5; maybe TRBD1 (5 bases). The V gene's germline CDR1 is SGHRS and CDR2 YFSETQ. The CDR3 sequence is 16 residues long. Trimming took off 0 bases at V and 0 bases at J, with 12 bases between the two ends. The CDR3 reads CASSLAPVGDQETQYF. In DNA form, the CDR3 reads TGCGCCAGCAGCTTGGCTCCGGTAGGGGACCAAGAGACCCAGTACTTC.

The V gene is TRBV6-4, the J gene TRBJ1-1, with a tentative D call TRBD1 (5 bases). This CDR3 has 14 residues. The V end was cut by 6 bases, the J end by 5 bases, with 16 bases between. Germline assignment: CDR1 MRHNA and CDR2 SNTAGT. The CDR3 DNA follows: TGTGCCAGCAGCCCTCGGCCAGGGCCTACTGAAGCTTTCTTT. The encoded protein is CASSPRPGPTEAFF.

V and J are TRBV28 and TRBJ1-2; possibly TRBD1 for D (6 bases). The V end lost 8 bases, the J end lost 1 base, and 11 bases lay between the germline ends. The CDR3 covers 13 residues. Germline CDR1 reads MDHEN; CDR2 reads SYDVKM. Here the CDR3 DNA reads TGTGCCAGCCTGAACAGGGATAACTATGGCTACACCTTC. Protein: CASLNRDNYGYTF.

The J gene is TRBJ2-2, the V gene TRBV21-1; TRBD1, as called in the table, went unchecked against the DNA. TRBV21-1 is noted as a pseudogene. CDR3 length: 17 amino acids. The CDR3 is CASIRQGARVRPGELFF. The DNA of the CDR3 is TGTGCCAGCATCAGACAGGGGGCGCGGGTGAGACCCGGGGAGCTGTTTTTT.